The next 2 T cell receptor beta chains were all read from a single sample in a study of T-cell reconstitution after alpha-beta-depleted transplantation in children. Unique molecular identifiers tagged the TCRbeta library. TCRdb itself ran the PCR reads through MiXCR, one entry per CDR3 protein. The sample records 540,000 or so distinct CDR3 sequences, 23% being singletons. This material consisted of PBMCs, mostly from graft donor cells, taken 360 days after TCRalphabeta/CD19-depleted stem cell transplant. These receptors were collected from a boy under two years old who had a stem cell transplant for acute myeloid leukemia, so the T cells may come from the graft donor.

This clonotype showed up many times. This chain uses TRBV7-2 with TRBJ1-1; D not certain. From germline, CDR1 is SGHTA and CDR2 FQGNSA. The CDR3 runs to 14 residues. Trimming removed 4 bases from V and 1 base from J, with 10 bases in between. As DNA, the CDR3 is TGTGCCAGCAGCTCACAAAGTCAGAACACTGAAGCTTTCTTT. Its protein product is CASSSQSQNTEAFF. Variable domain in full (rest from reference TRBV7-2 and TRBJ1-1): GAGVSQSPSNKVTEKGKDVELRCDPISGHTALYWYRQSLGQGLEFLIYFQGNSAPDKSGLPSDRFSAERTGGSVSTLTIQRTQQEDSAVYLCASSSQSQNTEAFFGQGTRLTVV.

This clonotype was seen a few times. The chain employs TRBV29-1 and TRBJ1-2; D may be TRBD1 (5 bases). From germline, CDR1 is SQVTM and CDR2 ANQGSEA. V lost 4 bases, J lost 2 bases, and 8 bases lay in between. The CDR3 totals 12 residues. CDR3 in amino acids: CSVGGDNYGYTF. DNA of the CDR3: TGCAGCGTTGGAGGGGACAACTATGGCTACACCTTC.